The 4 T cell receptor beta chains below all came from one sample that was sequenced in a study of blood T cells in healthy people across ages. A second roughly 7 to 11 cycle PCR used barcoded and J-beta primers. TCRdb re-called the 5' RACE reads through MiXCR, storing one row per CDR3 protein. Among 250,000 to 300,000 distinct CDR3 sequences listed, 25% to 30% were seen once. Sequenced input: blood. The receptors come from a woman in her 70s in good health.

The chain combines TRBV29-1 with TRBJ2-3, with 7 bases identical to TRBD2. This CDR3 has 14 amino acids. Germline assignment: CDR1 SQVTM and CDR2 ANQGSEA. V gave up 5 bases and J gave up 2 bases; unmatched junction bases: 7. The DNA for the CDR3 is TGCAGCGTTCTCAGAGCGGGGACCACAGATACGCAGTATTTT. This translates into CSVLRAGTTDTQYF.

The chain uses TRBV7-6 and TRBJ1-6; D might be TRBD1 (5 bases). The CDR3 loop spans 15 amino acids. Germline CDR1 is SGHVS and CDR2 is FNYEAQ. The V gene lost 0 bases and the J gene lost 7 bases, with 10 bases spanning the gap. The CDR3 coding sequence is TGTGCCAGCAGCTTAGCTGGACACCAGAATTCACCCCTCCACTTT. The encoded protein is CASSLAGHQNSPLHF.

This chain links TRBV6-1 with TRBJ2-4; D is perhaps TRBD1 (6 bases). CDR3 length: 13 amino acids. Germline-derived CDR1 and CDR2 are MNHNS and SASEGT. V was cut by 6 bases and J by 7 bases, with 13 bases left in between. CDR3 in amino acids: CASRSQGTNIQYF. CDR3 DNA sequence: TGTGCCAGCAGGTCTCAGGGGACCAACATTCAGTACTTC.

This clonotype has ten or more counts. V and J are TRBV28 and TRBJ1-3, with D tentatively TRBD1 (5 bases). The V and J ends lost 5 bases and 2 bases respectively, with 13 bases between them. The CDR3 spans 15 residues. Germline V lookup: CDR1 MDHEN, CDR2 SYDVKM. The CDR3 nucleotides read TGTGCCAGCAGTCCCCCAAAGGGGACTGGAAACACCATATATTTT. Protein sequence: CASSPPKGTGNTIYF.